One TCR beta chain is described in this entry. Germline CDR1 is SGHTA and CDR2 is FQGNSA. The CDR3 loop spans 16 amino acids. The V end lost 2 bases, the J end lost 1 base, and 11 bases lay between the germline ends. Sequencing was designed to attain a depth spanning 1 in 200,000 to 1 in 1 million T cells. Measured with immunoSEQ multiplex PCR; TCRdb has only the in-frame clones, and not every one. The repertoire consists of some 140,000 clones, with less than 95% occurring once and the leading ten covering 10% to 12%. Frozen-stored PBMCs produced 1.5 to 2.5 micrograms of genomic DNA for TCR beta libraries. The sample comes from a study of cytotoxic CD8 clonotypes in ibrutinib-treated CLL. Study-level background: Across the patients, about a dozen were relapsed/refractory, about 15 treatment-naive and about 17 IGHV unmutated. Mean values per sample were a few hundred thousand productive templates and over 90,000 productive rearrangements.

The clonotype comes from a human donor with chronic lymphocytic leukemia. Source: PBMCs, taken after 12 months of ibrutinib treatment. V usage is TRBV7-2 and J usage is TRBJ2-2; a possible D gene is TRBD2 (5 bases). The DNA for the CDR3 is TGTGCCAGCAGCTTATATCCTAGCCGGAACACCGGGGAGCTGTTTTTT. Its translation is CASSLYPSRNTGELFF. Together with reference TRBV7-2 and TRBJ2-2, the CDR3 gives the full variable domain: GAGVSQSPSNKVTEKGKDVELRCDPISGHTALYWYRQSLGQGLEFLIYFQGNSAPDKSGLPSDRFSAERTGGSVSTLTIQRTQQEDSAVYLCASSLYPSRNTGELFFGEGSRLTVL.